The text below deals with one TCR beta chain. There is no known antigen for this receptor. No base quality information exists; no much larger clone differs at one position. This sample was included in a study of cytomegalovirus exposure and HLA in healthy donors (dated by TCRdb to about 2017). Regarding the study in general: The 700 or so repertoires of the first cohort and the roughly 120 validation repertoires were produced on the same platform, according to a later analysis. In addition to the first cohort of 666 subjects, a separate validation cohort of about 120 different subjects was used. The study aimed to test whether signatures of past pathogen exposure could be identified by cataloging public T cell receptors. The study combined high-throughput TCR immunosequencing, statistical association of individual TCRs with disease status, and machine learning to predict cytomegalovirus infection status. The paper's findings and limits, for the study overall: Of the cluster scores, 85% to 95% were above 0 in a later analysis, which found that TCRs clustered in the first cohort also tended to co-occur in the 95 to 150 validation repertoires. A few of the identified cytomegalovirus-associated TCR beta chains were confirmed in vitro to be specific for cytomegalovirus antigens. Cytomegalovirus status was reported to be diagnosed by the classifier with high specificity and sensitivity in both the original and validation cohorts. Across donors, most TCR sequences were observed very rarely, whereas some public TCRs were present in many individuals. The study listed 170 or so TCR beta chains as associated with cytomegalovirus. All 120 or so repertoires were used to score co-occurrence in the validation cohort in a later analysis, because that analysis had no HLA typing for the cohort. According to the authors, the approach could potentially be generalized to other disease states and immunological phenotypes.

Donors formed part of the validation cohort, which comprised approximately 130 subjects and was distinct from the first cohort of under 800 subjects. The library was made by the immunoSEQ multiplex PCR assay. In the source study's methods: A statistical classification framework was built to diagnose cytomegalovirus status from the catalog of TCR beta chain sequences. TCRdb took this table from immuneACCESS and kept in-frame rearrangements with V and J called. Such tables lack part of the clones; where checked against another copy, unresolved V genes explain under half of the gap, and the rest is unexplained. V and J calls and clone size are as listed in that table; D and trimming were resolved from the DNA. In all, the sample holds 80,000 to 95,000 clones, and about 96% of those were seen once. Of the sample, approximately 1.3% falls within the top ten clones. Deletion took 1 base off V and 2 bases off J, with a span of 15 bases between the germline ends. Looking up the germline V gene yields CDR1 ENHRY and CDR2 SYGVKD. The CDR3 measures 17 amino acids from cysteine to phenylalanine. Only CDR3 DNA is held: 51 bases, read in frame from base 1.

This sequence uses TRBV10-3 and TRBJ2-1; 6 matching bases give a weak D call of TRBD2. The sample comprised PBMCs. This sequence was found in a woman under 30 in good health and CMV-seronegative. The CDR3 protein is CAISEFVGSSPYNEQFF. In nucleotide form, the sequence is TGTGCCATCAGTGAGTTTGTCGGGAGTTCCCCCTACAATGAGCAGTTCTTC.